This T cell receptor beta chain emerged from a study of T cells after posttransplantation cyclophosphamide (dated by TCRdb to the mid-2010s). For context, the study as a whole: The study tracked T cell repertoire reconstitution by TRB sequencing after myeloablative bone marrow transplantation using posttransplantation cyclophosphamide as GVHD prophylaxis. In 3 patients, up to roughly 3 additional blood samples taken between 2 and 5.2 years after transplant also underwent TRB sequencing, as did pretransplant blood from several patients. Blood from all 35 or so PTCy patients who had 1-year posttransplant specimens underwent TRB sequencing. Because TRA and TRB clonality were tightly correlated in roughly 10 samples, subsequent TCR analyses were focused on TRB only. Public TRB sequences were checked against a database of over 3,500 sequences associated with responses to pathogens, tumor antigens, self-antigens and alloantigens. Samples from 30 to 35 PTCy-treated patients, along with samples from 15 to 20 of their related bone marrow donors, underwent antigen receptor sequencing. Study-wide conclusions, independent of this receptor: Across fewer than 50 patients, TRB clonality was highly associated with recipient CMV seropositivity and CMV reactivation, and diversity in PTCy patients was similar to diversity in CNI/methotrexate controls. At 1-2 months, donor-recipient similarity was low but rose over the first year, and the later blood repertoires were often dominated by donor CD8+ memory clones. The TRB repertoires of T cells infiltrating skin or GI tract showed only limited overlap with the TRB repertoires of T cells in blood.

Concerning this clone itself: Its target antigen remains unknown. No qualities accompany the bases; no much larger clone lies one base away.

The CDR1 and CDR2 encoded by the germline V gene are MNHEY and SVGAGI. The CDR3 contains 11 residues, cysteine and phenylalanine counted. Just the 33-base CDR3 DNA is kept, in frame starting at base 1. Relative to germline, V is 11 bases shorter and J is 5 bases shorter, with 12 bases between their ends. The PTCy-treated patients were enrolled in a prospective multi-institutional clinical trial. Peripheral blood and bone marrow mononuclear cells were isolated by Ficoll-Hypaque density centrifugation and cryopreserved. TRB sequencing was run on genomic DNA with either the immunoSEQ assay at survey resolution or the hsTCRB kit. Under the source paper's analysis protocol: The immunoSEQ software was used for initial read processing, and the LymphoSeq R package was used for repertoire analyses. Clonality was computed as 1 minus normalized Shannon entropy, and a Gini coefficient was also calculated for each TRB dataset. To infer phenotypes in unsorted samples, TRB sequences from sorted subsets of the recipient or donor were mapped onto the unsorted samples of the same recipient. TCRdb limited this immuneACCESS table to in-frame rearrangements with V and J called. A share of clones is missing; checked studies link under half to unresolved V genes, and the rest is unexplained. The DNA gave D and trimming, while V, J and clone size come from that table. Recorded for this sample are 50,000 to 55,000 clones; around 84% of them occurred a single time. Approximately 2.8% of the sample goes to the ten largest clones.

The sample was PBMCs. The sequence came from a man aged 30 to 39 with a blood cancer, CMV-positive, and with a related stem cell donor. The chain uses TRBV6-5 and TRBJ1-1; a tentative D match to TRBD1 spans 6 bases. CDR3 loop: CASTRGTEAFF. The DNA sequence follows: TGTGCCTCCACGAGGGGGACTGAAGCTTTCTTT.